This T cell receptor (beta chain) was retrieved from a study of blood T cells in healthy people across ages. Study overall: For every two T cells, template switching captured about one barcoded beta molecule.

The V end lost 6 bases, the J end lost 8 bases, and 16 bases lay between the germline ends. The CDR3 covers 14 residues. Germline lookup yields CDR1 MDHEN and CDR2 SYDVKM. Study results and caveats: Higher diversity, along with more naive CD4+ cells, distinguished long-lived donors from aged donors. Diversity of TCR beta per million T cells declined in a roughly linear way with age.

The sample holds one count of this clonotype. What it binds is not known. For the second PCR, which ran for about 7 to 11 cycles, a sample-barcoded 5' primer and a J-beta primer mix were used. TCRdb passed the 5' RACE reads through MiXCR, listing each CDR3 protein once. The data contain some 1.8 million distinct CDR3 sequences, about two fifths of them singletons. The V call is TRBV28, the J call TRBJ1-4, with D unclear. The receptor was derived from a human donor in good health. Sequenced material: blood. The CDR3 DNA follows: TGTGCCAGCAGCTCCCTCTCGCCGGGAGAAAAACTGTTTTTT. This translates into CASSSLSPGEKLFF.